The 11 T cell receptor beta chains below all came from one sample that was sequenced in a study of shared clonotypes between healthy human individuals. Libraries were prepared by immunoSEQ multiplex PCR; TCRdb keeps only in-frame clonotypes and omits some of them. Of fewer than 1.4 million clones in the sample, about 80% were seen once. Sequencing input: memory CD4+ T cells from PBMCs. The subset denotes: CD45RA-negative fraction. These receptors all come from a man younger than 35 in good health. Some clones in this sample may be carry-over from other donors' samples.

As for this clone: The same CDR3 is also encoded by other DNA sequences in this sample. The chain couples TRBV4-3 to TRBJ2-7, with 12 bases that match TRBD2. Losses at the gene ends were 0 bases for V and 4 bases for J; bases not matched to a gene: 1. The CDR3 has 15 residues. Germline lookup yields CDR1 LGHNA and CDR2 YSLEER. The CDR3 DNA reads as TGCGCCAGCAGCCAAGAACTAGCGGGAGGATACGAGCAGTACTTC. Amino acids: CASSQELAGGYEQYF.

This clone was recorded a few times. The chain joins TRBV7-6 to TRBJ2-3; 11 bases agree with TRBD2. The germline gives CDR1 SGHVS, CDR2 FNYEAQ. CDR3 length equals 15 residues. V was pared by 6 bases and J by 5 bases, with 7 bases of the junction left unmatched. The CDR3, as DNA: TGTGCCAGCAGGAGACTAGCGGGACGTATAGATACGCAGTATTTT. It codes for CASRRLAGRIDTQYF.

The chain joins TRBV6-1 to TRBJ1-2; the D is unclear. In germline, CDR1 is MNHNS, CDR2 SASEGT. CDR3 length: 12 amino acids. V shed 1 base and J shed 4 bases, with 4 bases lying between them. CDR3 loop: CASSEGAYGYTF. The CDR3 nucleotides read TGTGCCAGCAGTGAAGGCGCCTATGGCTACACCTTC.

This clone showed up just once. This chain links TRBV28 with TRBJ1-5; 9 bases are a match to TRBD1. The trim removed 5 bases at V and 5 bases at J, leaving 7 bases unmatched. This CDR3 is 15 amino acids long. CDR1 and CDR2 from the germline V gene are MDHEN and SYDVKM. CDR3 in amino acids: CASSPGQGLHQPQHF. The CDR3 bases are TGTGCCAGCAGTCCGGGACAGGGACTTCATCAGCCCCAGCATTTT.

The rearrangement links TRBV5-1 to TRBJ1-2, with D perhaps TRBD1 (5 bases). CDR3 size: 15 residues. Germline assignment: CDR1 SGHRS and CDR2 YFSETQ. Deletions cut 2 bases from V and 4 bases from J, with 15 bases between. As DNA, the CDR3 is TGCGCCAGCAGCTTATCGGAGGGGAATCGCTATGGCTACACCTTC. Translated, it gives CASSLSEGNRYGYTF. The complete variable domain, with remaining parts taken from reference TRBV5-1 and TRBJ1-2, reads KAGVTQTPRYLIKTRGQQVTLSCSPISGHRSVSWYQQTPGQGLQFLFEYFSETQRNKGNFPGRFSGRQFSNSRSEMNVSTLELGDSALYLCASSLSEGNRYGYTFGSGTRLTVV.

CDR3 sequence: CASSSGVVGSYEQYF. For the CDR3, the DNA is TGTGCCAGTAGTAGCGGGGTCGTGGGCTCCTACGAGCAGTACTTC. This rearrangement joins TRBV19 to TRBJ2-7; D perhaps matches TRBD2 (6 bases). The CDR3 spans 15 residues. Germline values: CDR1 LNHDA, CDR2 SQIVND (reference sequence). Trimming pared 4 bases from V and 0 bases from J, leaving 13 bases between.

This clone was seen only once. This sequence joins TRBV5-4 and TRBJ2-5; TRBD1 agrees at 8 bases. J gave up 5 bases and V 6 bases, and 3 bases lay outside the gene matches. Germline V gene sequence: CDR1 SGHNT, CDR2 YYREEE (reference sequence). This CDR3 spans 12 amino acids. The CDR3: CASKRDRETQYF. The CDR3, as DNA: TGTGCCAGCAAGAGGGACAGGGAGACCCAGTACTTC.

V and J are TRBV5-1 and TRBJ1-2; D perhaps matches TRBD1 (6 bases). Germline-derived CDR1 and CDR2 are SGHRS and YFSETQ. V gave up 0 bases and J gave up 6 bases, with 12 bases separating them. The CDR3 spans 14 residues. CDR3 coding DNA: TGCGCCAGCAGCTTGGCGGGGGCAGTTGATGGCTACACCTTC. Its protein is CASSLAGAVDGYTF.

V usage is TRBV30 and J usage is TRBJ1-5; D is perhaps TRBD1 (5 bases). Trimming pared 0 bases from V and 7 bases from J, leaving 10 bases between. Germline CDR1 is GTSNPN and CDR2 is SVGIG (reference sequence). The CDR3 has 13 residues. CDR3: CAWSVQARQPQHF. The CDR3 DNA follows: TGTGCCTGGAGTGTACAGGCACGGCAGCCCCAGCATTTT.

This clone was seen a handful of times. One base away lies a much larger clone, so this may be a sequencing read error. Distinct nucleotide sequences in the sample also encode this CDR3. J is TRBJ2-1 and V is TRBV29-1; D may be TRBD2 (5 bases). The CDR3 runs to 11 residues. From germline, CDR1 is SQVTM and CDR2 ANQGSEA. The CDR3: CSVSRSGEQFF. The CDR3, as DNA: TGTAGCGTGTCTAGGTCCGGGGAGCAGTTCTTC.

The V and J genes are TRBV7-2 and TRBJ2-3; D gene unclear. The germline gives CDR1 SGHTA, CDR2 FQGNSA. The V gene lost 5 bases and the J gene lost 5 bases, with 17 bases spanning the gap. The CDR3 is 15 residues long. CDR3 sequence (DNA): TGTGCCAGCAGCCCCGTGGCAGATTCGGGAGATACGCAGTATTTT. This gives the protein CASSPVADSGDTQYF. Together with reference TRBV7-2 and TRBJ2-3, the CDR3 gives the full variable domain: GAGVSQSPSNKVTEKGKDVELRCDPISGHTALYWYRQSLGQGLEFLIYFQGNSAPDKSGLPSDRFSAERTGGSVSTLTIQRTQQEDSAVYLCASSPVADSGDTQYFGPGTRLTVL.